These 26 T cell receptor beta chains were sequenced from one sample in a study of OX40 agonist ivuxolimab in advanced cancers. TCRdb's table, derived via immunoSEQ multiplex PCR, lists solely in-frame clones and lacks some. This sample yields 50,000 to 60,000 clones, of which approximately 86% are seen a single time; 0.9% to 1.2% belongs to the top ten. The sample in question was CD4+ or CD8+ T cells sorted from blood, obtained in a trial of the OX40 agonist ivuxolimab. The receptors shown here come from an adult with an advanced solid tumor such as melanoma, head and neck, liver or kidney cancer.

This sequence joins TRBV27 and TRBJ2-7, with 8 positions matching TRBD2. Germline V lookup: CDR1 MNHEY, CDR2 SMNVEV (reference sequence). CDR3 length: 14 residues. The V gene end was trimmed by 8 bases and the J gene end by 6 bases; junction bases not matched to a gene: 12. The CDR3 loop is CASGRSGRVGEQYF. DNA for the CDR3: TGTGCCAGCGGACGGAGCGGGAGAGTAGGCGAGCAGTACTTC.

The chain couples TRBV4-2 to TRBJ2-3, with TRBD2 matching 7 bases. With V trimmed by 1 base and J by 2 bases, 12 bases remained unmatched. The CDR3 loop spans 18 amino acids. Germline CDR1 LGHNA, CDR2 YNFKEQ. The DNA for the CDR3 is TGTGCCAGCAGCCAAGGTCCTTCTGTGGCGGGGGACACAGATACGCAGTATTTT. Its protein product is CASSQGPSVAGDTDTQYF.

Only one count was recorded for this clone. The J gene is TRBJ1-1, the V gene TRBV19; the D is unclear. The CDR3 covers 14 residues. Germline CDR1 LNHDA, CDR2 SQIVND (reference sequence). Between the trimmed V and J ends, which lost 0 bases and 0 bases, there was a span of 5 bases. The CDR3 here is CASSIDQLNTEAFF. The CDR3 DNA reads as TGTGCCAGTAGTATAGACCAGCTGAACACTGAAGCTTTCTTT.

The chain joins TRBV5-6 to TRBJ1-2; D not certain. The CDR3 runs to 14 residues. V dropped 2 bases and J dropped 8 bases, with 16 bases sitting between them. Germline V gives CDR1 SGHDT, CDR2 YYEEEE. CDR3 loop: CASSFSRLGWGYTF. The CDR3 coding sequence is TGTGCCAGCAGCTTTAGCCGTTTAGGGTGGGGCTACACCTTC.

This clone has just one count. This chain joins TRBV6-1 and TRBJ2-7; the D is unclear. V was shortened by 2 bases and J by 0 bases, with 8 bases between the two germline ends. The CDR3 sequence is 14 residues long. Germline CDR1 reads MNHNS; CDR2 reads SASEGT. In DNA form, the CDR3 reads TGTGCCAGCAGTGAACACAGTAACTCCTACGAGCAGTACTTC. The encoded protein is CASSEHSNSYEQYF.

This clone was seen once. The chain recombines TRBV10-2 with TRBJ1-3; no clear D. The V and J ends lost 3 bases and 4 bases respectively, with 7 bases between them. The germline V gene has CDR1 WSHSY and CDR2 SAAADI. The CDR3 contains 13 residues. The CDR3: CASSEGLGNTIYF. In nucleotides, the CDR3 is TGCGCCAGCAGTGAAGGCCTAGGAAACACCATATATTTT.

The V call is TRBV19, the J call TRBJ1-2; 10 nucleotides line up with TRBD1. J lost 4 bases, V lost 2 bases, and 13 bases had no gene match. This CDR3 is built from 18 residues. In germline, CDR1 is LNHDA, CDR2 SQIVND (reference sequence). The CDR3 loop reads CASSIRPGQGIRGYGYTF. The CDR3 bases are TGTGCCAGTAGTATAAGACCGGGACAGGGGATTCGAGGCTATGGCTACACCTTC.

V usage is TRBV30 and J usage is TRBJ2-3; D gene ambiguous. Germline-derived CDR1 and CDR2 are GTSNPN and SVGIG (reference sequence). CDR3 length: 12 residues. Trimming left V 0 bases short and J 3 bases short, with 4 bases between. The CDR3 is CAWSVGTDTQYF. The CDR3 DNA reads as TGTGCCTGGAGTGTAGGAACAGATACGCAGTATTTT.

The chain carries TRBV4-3 and TRBJ1-3; the D is unclear. The CDR3 totals 17 residues. The V end was cut by 0 bases, the J end by 0 bases, with 12 bases between. Germline V gives CDR1 LGHNA, CDR2 YSLEER. CDR3 coding DNA: TGCGCCAGCAGCCAAGATAGGACGGACTACTCTGGAAACACCATATATTTT. Amino acid sequence: CASSQDRTDYSGNTIYF.

V usage is TRBV10-3 and J usage is TRBJ2-5; no firm D call. The CDR3 is 13 amino acids. Germline loops: CDR1 ENHRY, CDR2 SYGVKD. The germline V and J ends were trimmed by 4 bases and 3 bases, with 9 bases remaining between them. The CDR3 coding sequence is TGTGCCATCAGTGTAAACAGAGAAGAGACCCAGTACTTC. Its translation is CAISVNREETQYF.

In DNA form, the CDR3 reads TGTGCCTGGAGTGTTTTACTCCAAGAGACCCAGTACTTC. Its protein is CAWSVLLQETQYF. The chain uses TRBV30 and TRBJ2-5; D gene ambiguous. The CDR3 runs 13 residues. V shed 0 bases and J shed 1 base, with 6 bases lying between them. CDR1 and CDR2 from the germline V gene are GTSNPN and SVGIG (reference sequence).

The rearrangement links TRBV28 to TRBJ1-1; D might be TRBD1 (5 bases). Germline V gene data show CDR1 as MDHEN and CDR2 as SYDVKM. Trimming removed 6 bases at V and 4 bases at J, with 21 bases between. The CDR3 is 16 residues long. CDR3 protein: CASRPPRDPSRTEAFF. DNA of the CDR3: TGTGCCAGCAGACCCCCCCGGGACCCCTCGCGCACTGAAGCTTTCTTT.

The chain has TRBV4-3 and TRBJ1-3; D is ambiguous. The ends were cut back, 4 bases at V and 0 bases at J, with 16 bases in the middle. The CDR3 runs to 17 residues. Per germline, CDR1 LGHNA and CDR2 YSLEER. The CDR3 here is CASSLEGGAASGNTIYF. The CDR3 DNA sequence: TGCGCCAGCAGCCTGGAGGGAGGAGCCGCCTCTGGAAACACCATATATTTT.

The rearrangement joins TRBV11-3 to TRBJ2-2; tentatively, D is TRBD2 (6 bases). The CDR3 contains 16 residues. V lost 4 bases to trimming and J lost 6 bases, with 18 bases between them. Germline V gene sequence: CDR1 SGHNT, CDR2 YENEEA. The DNA for the CDR3 is TGTGCCAGCAGCTCCGGGAGTGTGAGGACGGCCGGGGAGCTGTTTTTT. Translation gives CASSSGSVRTAGELFF.

This clone appeared once. The chain has TRBV28 and TRBJ2-3; D is uncertain. This CDR3 comprises 13 residues. CDR1 and CDR2 from the germline V gene are MDHEN and SYDVKM. V was trimmed by 6 bases and J by 4 bases, leaving 11 bases between them. In DNA, the CDR3 is TGTGCCAGCAGGTTAGACTGGGCAGATACGCAGTATTTT. Residues: CASRLDWADTQYF.

The V call is TRBV7-3, the J call TRBJ2-2; D remains ambiguous. Germline lookup yields CDR1 SGHTA and CDR2 FQGTGA. V was trimmed by 3 bases and J by 6 bases, leaving 5 bases between them. The CDR3 is 12 residues long. As DNA, the CDR3 is TGTGCCAGCAGCTTTCTCCCCGGGGAGCTGTTTTTT. It is translated as CASSFLPGELFF.

This clone was recorded once. CDR3 nucleotide sequence: TGTGCCAGCAGCGTAGGGGACGTCTCTGGAAACACCATATATTTT. Its protein product is CASSVGDVSGNTIYF. The V and J genes are TRBV9 and TRBJ1-3; tentative D call: TRBD1 (5 bases). The CDR3 has 15 amino acids. The V and J ends lost 0 bases and 0 bases respectively, with 7 bases between them. Germline assignment: CDR1 SGDLS and CDR2 YYNGEE.

CDR3 amino acids: CASSLPDRIYEQYF. DNA for the CDR3: TGCGCCAGCAGCTTGCCAGACAGAATATACGAGCAGTACTTC. This chain joins TRBV5-1 and TRBJ2-7, with D perhaps matching TRBD1 (5 bases). The CDR3 loop spans 14 amino acids. With 1 base removed from V and 4 bases from J, the gap between germline ends came to 12 bases. In germline, CDR1 is SGHRS, CDR2 YFSETQ.

This chain uses TRBV7-9 with TRBJ2-3; the D is unclear. The CDR3 runs to 12 residues. Germline CDR1 SEHNR, CDR2 FQNEAQ (reference sequence). The V end lost 8 bases, the J end lost 4 bases, and 10 bases lay between the germline ends. The DNA for the CDR3 is TGTGCCAGCTCATCGATGGCAGATACGCAGTATTTT. It yields the protein CASSSMADTQYF.

The genes are TRBV28 and TRBJ2-7; D unclear. This CDR3 region has 11 residues. Trimming left V 2 bases short and J 6 bases short, with 5 bases between. The germline gives CDR1 MDHEN, CDR2 SYDVKM. The CDR3 DNA sequence: TGTGCCAGCAGTTTAGTGGGCGAGCAGTACTTC. The encoded protein is CASSLVGEQYF.

The chain has TRBV18 and TRBJ1-2, with D perhaps matching TRBD1 (6 bases). CDR1 KGHSH and CDR2 LQKENI come from the germline V gene. This CDR3 spans 13 amino acids. Trimming stripped 5 bases from V and 3 bases from J, with 10 bases between. CDR3 amino acids: CASSRGKDYGYTF. The CDR3 nucleotides read TGTGCCAGCTCAAGGGGGAAGGACTATGGCTACACCTTC. Looking up the rest from reference TRBV18 and TRBJ1-2 gives the full variable domain: NAGVMQNPRHLVRRRGQEARLRCSPMKGHSHVYWYRQLPEEGLKFMVYLQKENIIDESGMPKERFSAEFPKEGPSILRIQQVVRGDSAAYFCASSRGKDYGYTFGSGTRLTVV.

This chain joins TRBV6-5 and TRBJ1-4; TRBD1 matches 9 bases. Germline V CDR1 and CDR2: MNHEY, SVGAGI. Trimming at V came to 4 bases and at J to 8 bases, leaving 8 bases not matched to a gene. This CDR3 region has 15 residues. The CDR3 sequence: CASSSDRGSWEKLFF. CDR3 sequence (DNA): TGTGCCAGCAGTTCGGACAGGGGAAGTTGGGAAAAACTGTTTTTT.

The rearrangement joins TRBV27 to TRBJ1-1; D remains unclear. Germline CDR1 reads MNHEY; CDR2 reads SMNVEV (reference sequence). The CDR3 runs 11 residues. Trimming took off 7 bases at V and 4 bases at J, with 7 bases between the two ends. The CDR3 reads CASKRSTEAFF. CDR3 bases: TGTGCCAGCAAACGGAGCACTGAAGCTTTCTTT.

With respect to this clone: Other DNA sequences from this sample encode an identical CDR3 as well. The chain is built from TRBV6-6 and TRBJ1-3, with D uncertain. From germline, CDR1 is MNHNY and CDR2 SVGAGI (reference sequence). This CDR3 spans 15 amino acids. Trimming shortened V by 2 bases and J by 2 bases, and 10 bases separated the two germline ends. The CDR3 reads CASSYDLGTGNTIYF. DNA of the CDR3: TGTGCCAGCAGTTACGATCTGGGTACTGGAAACACCATATATTTT.

This chain connects TRBV19 to TRBJ1-2; unclear D gene. This CDR3 is 14 amino acids long. Trimming pared 3 bases from V and 8 bases from J, leaving 16 bases between. Per the germline V gene, CDR1 is LNHDA and CDR2 is SQIVND (reference sequence). The CDR3 region has the DNA TGTGCCAGTAGTATGGGAGACGGACTTGGGGGCTACACCTTC. Translating gives CASSMGDGLGGYTF.

The V and J genes are TRBV4-1 and TRBJ2-1; D possibly uses TRBD1 or TRBD2 (6 bases each). The CDR3 is 16 amino acids. Germline loops: CDR1 MGHRA, CDR2 YSYEKL. V lost 5 bases and J 7 bases, leaving 21 bases between the germline ends. CDR3 sequence reads: CASSTRQEGPWNEQFF. CDR3 DNA sequence: TGCGCCAGCAGCACCCGACAGGAGGGGCCCTGGAATGAGCAGTTCTTC.